This T cell receptor (delta chain) was sequenced during a study of γδ T cells in repeated Plasmodium falciparum infection. Study-wide background: The natural-infection arm compared Malian children under seasonal malaria with matched Australian children. Sampling occurred at baseline, pre-infection for selected infections, and 21 days post-infection.

Each sorted gammadelta sample had TRG and TRD chains sequenced. TCRdb re-called clones from the multiplex PCR reads using CATT. The data contain 85,000 to 95,000 delta-chain clones, around 1.4% of them singletons. This clone was counted only a few times. The mismatch at residue 14 between this DNA's translation and the TCRdb protein of a much larger clone likely reflects a read error; the protein shown is translated from the DNA. Gammadelta T cells were flow-sorted from PBMC into Vgamma9/Vdelta2+ and Vdelta2-negative populations for bulk analysis. The CDR3 loop spans 21 amino acids. Germline V lookup: CDR1 TSWWSYY, CDR2 QGS. V shed 0 bases and J shed 6 bases, with 32 bases lying between them.

V usage is TRDV1 and J usage is TRDJ1; possible D gene TRDD3, 7 bases. TCRdb gives no J gene; it was assigned here by matching the DNA to germline. Specimen: gamma-delta T cells from blood. The TCR sequence derives from a pool of human donors (malaria-infected and uninfected, not separated). The CDR3 coding sequence is TGTGCTCTTGGGGAACTACTCCTACGTGGCTCTGGGGGCCCCTCCCCCCATAAACTCATCTTT. Translation gives CALGELLLRGSGGPSPHKLIF.